Sequencing of this TCR beta chain was carried out in a study of OX40 agonist ivuxolimab in advanced cancers. Background on the study: Roughly two fifths of patients had received prior checkpoint inhibitor therapy. Study-level points and caveats: More expanded clones were found, on average, in CD8+ than in CD4+ T cells.

Autoimmune disease history or systemic immunosuppression was exclusionary. Per germline, CDR1 MGHRA and CDR2 YSYEKL. The CDR3 is 15 amino acids. The germline V and J ends were trimmed by 4 bases and 4 bases, with 17 bases remaining between them. Here immunoSEQ multiplex PCR was the method, and the copy in TCRdb shows in-frame clones only, minus some. The sample yields roughly 79,000 clones, roughly 92% seen once. Turning to this clone: Its antigen is undetermined.

The V call is TRBV4-1, the J call TRBJ2-7; no clear D gene. The specimen comprised CD4+ or CD8+ T cells sorted from blood, sampled in a trial of the OX40 agonist ivuxolimab. This receptor was identified in an adult with an advanced solid tumor such as melanoma, head and neck, liver or kidney cancer. The CDR3 DNA reads TGCGCCAGCAGCCCGAGGTTCCCCAGCCCTTACGAGCAGTACTTC. Amino acids: CASSPRFPSPYEQYF.